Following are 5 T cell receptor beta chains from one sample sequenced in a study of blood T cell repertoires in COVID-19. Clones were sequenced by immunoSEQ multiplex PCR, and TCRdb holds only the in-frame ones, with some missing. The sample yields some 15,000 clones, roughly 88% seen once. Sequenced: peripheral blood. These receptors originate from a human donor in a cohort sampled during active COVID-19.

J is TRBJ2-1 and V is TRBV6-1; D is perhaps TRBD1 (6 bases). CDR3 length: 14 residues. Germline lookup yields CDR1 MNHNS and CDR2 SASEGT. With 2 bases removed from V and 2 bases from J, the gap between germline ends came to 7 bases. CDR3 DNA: TGTGCCAGCAGTGAACGGGACACCTACAATGAGCAGTTCTTC. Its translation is CASSERDTYNEQFF.

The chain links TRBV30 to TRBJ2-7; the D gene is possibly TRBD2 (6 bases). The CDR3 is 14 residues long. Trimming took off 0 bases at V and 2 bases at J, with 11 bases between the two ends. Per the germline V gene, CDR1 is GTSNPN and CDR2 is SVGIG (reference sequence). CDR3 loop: CAWSVGGTTYEQYF. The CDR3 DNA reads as TGTGCCTGGAGTGTAGGCGGGACGACCTACGAGCAGTACTTC.

The CDR3 sequence: CASSLGEPEAEAFF. In DNA, the CDR3 is TGCGCCAGCAGCTTAGGGGAACCTGAGGCTGAAGCTTTCTTT. This rearrangement joins TRBV5-1 to TRBJ1-1; D perhaps matches TRBD1 (5 bases). Trimming took 2 bases from V and 6 from J, leaving 14 bases between them. The CDR3 extends over 14 amino acids. Germline CDR1 SGHRS, CDR2 YFSETQ. The entire variable domain, with the rest obtained from reference TRBV5-1 and TRBJ1-1, is as follows: KAGVTQTPRYLIKTRGQQVTLSCSPISGHRSVSWYQQTPGQGLQFLFEYFSETQRNKGNFPGRFSGRQFSNSRSEMNVSTLELGDSALYLCASSLGEPEAEAFFGQGTRLTVV.

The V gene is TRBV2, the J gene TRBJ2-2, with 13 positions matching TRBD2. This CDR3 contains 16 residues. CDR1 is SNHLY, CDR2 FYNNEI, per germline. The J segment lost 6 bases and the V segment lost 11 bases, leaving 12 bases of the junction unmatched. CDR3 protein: CAGGLRTSGRPGELFF. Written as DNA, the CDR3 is TGTGCCGGGGGTCTTCGGACTAGCGGGAGACCCGGGGAGCTGTTTTTT.

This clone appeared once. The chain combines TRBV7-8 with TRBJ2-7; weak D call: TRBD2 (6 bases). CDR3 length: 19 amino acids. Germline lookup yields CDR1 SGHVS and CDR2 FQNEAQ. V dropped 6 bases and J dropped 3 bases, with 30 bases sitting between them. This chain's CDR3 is CASRPTPTSLLRENYEQYF. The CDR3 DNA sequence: TGTGCCAGCAGACCGACTCCTACTAGTTTGCTCCGGGAGAACTACGAGCAGTACTTC.